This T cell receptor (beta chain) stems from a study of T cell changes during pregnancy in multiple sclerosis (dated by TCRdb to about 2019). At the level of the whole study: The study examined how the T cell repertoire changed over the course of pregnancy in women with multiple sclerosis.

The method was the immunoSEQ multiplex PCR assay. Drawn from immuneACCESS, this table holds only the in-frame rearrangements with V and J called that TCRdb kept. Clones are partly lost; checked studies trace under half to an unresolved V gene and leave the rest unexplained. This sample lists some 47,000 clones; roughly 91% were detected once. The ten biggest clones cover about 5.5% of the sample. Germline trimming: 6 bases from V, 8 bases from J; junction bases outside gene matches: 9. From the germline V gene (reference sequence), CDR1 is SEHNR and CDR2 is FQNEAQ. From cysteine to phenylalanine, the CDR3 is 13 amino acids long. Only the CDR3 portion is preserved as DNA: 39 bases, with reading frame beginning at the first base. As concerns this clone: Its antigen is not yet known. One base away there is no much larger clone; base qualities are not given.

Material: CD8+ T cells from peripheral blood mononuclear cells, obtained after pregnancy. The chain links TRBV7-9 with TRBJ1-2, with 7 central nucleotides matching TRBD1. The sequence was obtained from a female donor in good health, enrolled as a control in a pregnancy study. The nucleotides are TGTGCCAGCAGTCACGGACAGGCGGAAGGCTACACCTTC. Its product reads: CASSHGQAEGYTF.